This T cell receptor (beta chain) was sequenced during a study of blood T cell repertoires in COVID-19. Study overall: The United States, Italy and Spain supplied acute and convalescent COVID-19 samples. T cells, B-cell-depleted T cells, or PBMCs supplied cDNA or gDNA.

This clone showed up just once. Original handling: Reference gene primer amplification in the assay estimated nucleated cell counts. Clones were sequenced by immunoSEQ multiplex PCR, and TCRdb holds only the in-frame ones, with some missing. The D gene and trimming were derived from the DNA, and the V and J assignments and clone size from that table. The data contain roughly 260,000 clones, about 88% of them singletons. The CDR3 sequence is 14 residues long. Germline lookup yields CDR1 SGHRS and CDR2 YFSETQ. J lost 4 bases, V lost 4 bases, and 8 bases had no gene match. This chain uses TRBV5-1 with TRBJ2-7, with 7 nucleotides matching TRBD1. Source material: peripheral blood. This clonotype originated in a woman between 35 and 50 years old who had recovered from COVID-19. DNA for the CDR3: TGCGCCAGCAGCCCCGGGACAGTGTTTTACGAGCAGTACTTC. This encodes CASSPGTVFYEQYF.